Each of the 10 T cell receptor beta chains below was sequenced from the same sample in a study of T cell responses to AZD1222 COVID-19 vaccine. Method: immunoSEQ multiplex PCR; TCRdb's copy keeps in-frame clones and lacks some. This sample has approximately 150,000 clones, with about 90% found just once. The material was peripheral blood, obtained 28 days after the second dose of the MenACWY control vaccine. These TCRs come from an adult who received the MenACWY meningococcal vaccine as a control.

The rearrangement uses TRBV15 and TRBJ2-1; the D is unclear. The CDR3 length is 16 residues. V gave up 0 bases and J gave up 4 bases, with 13 bases separating them. Germline CDR1 is LNHNV and CDR2 is YYDKDF (reference sequence). The CDR3 sequence: CATSRDGQETYNEQFF. CDR3 in DNA: TGTGCCACCAGCAGAGACGGCCAGGAGACTTACAATGAGCAGTTCTTC. The variable domain in full, completed from reference TRBV15 and TRBJ2-1, reads DAMVIQNPRYQVTQFGKPVTLSCSQTLNHNVMYWYQQKSSQAPKLLFHYYDKDFNNEADTPDNFQSRRPNTSFCFLDIRSPGLGDTAMYLCATSRDGQETYNEQFFGPGTRLTVL.

The gene calls are TRBV7-2 and TRBJ2-7; 12 bases agree with TRBD2. J gave up 3 bases and V 2 bases, and 5 bases lay outside the gene matches. CDR3 length: 16 amino acids. Germline V gene lookup returns CDR1 SGHTA and CDR2 FQGNSA. In DNA, the CDR3 is TGTGCCAGCAGCTTATCCGGACTAGCGGGAAGCTACGAGCAGTACTTC. Encoded protein: CASSLSGLAGSYEQYF.

This clone is a singleton in its sample. The chain recombines TRBV4-1 with TRBJ1-1; no reliable D call. V was clipped by 0 bases and J by 1 base, with 9 bases between them. The CDR3 consists of 15 residues. CDR1 MGHRA and CDR2 YSYEKL come from the germline V gene. In DNA form, the CDR3 reads TGCGCCAGCAGCCAAGAATTACGGGAGAACACTGAAGCTTTCTTT. It codes for CASSQELRENTEAFF.

J is TRBJ2-7 and V is TRBV29-1; 9 nucleotides align to TRBD2. The length of the CDR3 is 14 residues. J gave up 5 bases and V 6 bases, and 11 bases lay outside the gene matches. Germline lookup yields CDR1 SQVTM and CDR2 ANQGSEA. The CDR3 DNA follows: TGCAGCGTCGCTCCGGGGACTAGCCTCCACGAGCAGTACTTC. Encoded protein: CSVAPGTSLHEQYF.

In this sample, this clone turned up a few times. This sequence joins TRBV7-6 and TRBJ2-5, with 9 bases lining up with TRBD2. The CDR3 length is 17 residues. The junction had 13 bases not matched to a gene; V was cut back by 4 bases and J by 4 bases. CDR1 is SGHVS and CDR2 is FNYEAQ in the germline V gene. The CDR3 loop is CASSSQAGRGGGETQYF. DNA for the CDR3: TGTGCCAGCAGCTCCCAAGCGGGGCGGGGGGGCGGAGAGACCCAGTACTTC.

The chain combines TRBV5-5 with TRBJ2-7, with TRBD1 identical over 9 bases. With V trimmed by 1 base and J by 2 bases, 7 bases remained unmatched. This CDR3 region has 16 residues. Germline V gene lookup returns CDR1 SGHKS and CDR2 YYEKEE (reference sequence). The DNA for the CDR3 is TGTGCCAGCAGCTTGACCGGACAGGGGCTGACCTACGAGCAGTACTTC. Encoded protein: CASSLTGQGLTYEQYF.

CDR3 DNA sequence: TGTGCCAGCAGTCCCGGACAGACCCGTGGGGAGCTGTTTTTT. Translating it yields CASSPGQTRGELFF. The gene calls are TRBV6-5 and TRBJ2-2; D perhaps matches TRBD1 (6 bases). Germline V gene data show CDR1 as MNHEY and CDR2 as SVGAGI. CDR3 length: 14 residues. V was clipped by 5 bases and J by 8 bases, with 15 bases between them.

The rearrangement links TRBV29-1 to TRBJ1-2, with D possibly being TRBD1 (6 bases). The CDR3 covers 11 residues. V was cut by 5 bases and J by 7 bases, with 11 bases left in between. Looked up from germline, CDR1 is SQVTM and CDR2 is ANQGSEA. In DNA form, the CDR3 reads TGCAGCGTTAACTTGGGGGCTGGCTACACCTTC. Amino acid sequence: CSVNLGAGYTF.

V is TRBV11-2 and J is TRBJ2-1; 12 positions match TRBD2. The CDR3 is 17 amino acids. Germline V gene data show CDR1 as SGHAT and CDR2 as FQNNGV. J lost 7 bases, V lost 5 bases, and 12 bases had no gene match. The DNA for the CDR3 is TGTGCCAGCAGCCCCAGCCCACTAGCGGGAGGATTTAATGAGCAGTTCTTC. Translated: CASSPSPLAGGFNEQFF.

The V call is TRBV4-3, the J call TRBJ2-1, with a possible D match to TRBD1 (6 bases). This CDR3 contains 13 residues. Germline V gene sequence: CDR1 LGHNA, CDR2 YSLEER. The V gene lost 3 bases and the J gene lost 5 bases, with 8 bases spanning the gap. CDR3 sequence: CASSQTGDNEQFF. CDR3 nucleotide sequence: TGCGCCAGCAGCCAGACAGGAGACAATGAGCAGTTCTTC.